The 22 T cell receptor beta chains below all came from one sample that was sequenced in a study of blood T cell repertoires in COVID-19. The protocol was immunoSEQ multiplex PCR, while the TCRdb copy is restricted to in-frame clones and leaves out a portion. The sample includes some 410,000 clones, approximately 87% of them seen just once. The sample consisted of PBMCs or T cells enriched from blood (not recorded which). These receptor sequences come from a woman aged 30 to 39 with acute COVID-19.

This sequence joins TRBV6-2 or TRBV6-3 and TRBJ1-1; tentatively, D is TRBD1 (5 bases). Germline V CDR1 and CDR2: MNHEY, SVGEGT. This CDR3 spans 14 amino acids. Trimming removed 1 base at V and 6 bases at J, with 12 bases between. The CDR3 DNA sequence: TGTGCCAGCAGTTACTGGGGCGGCAGGGCTGAAGCTTTCTTT. Protein product: CASSYWGGRAEAFF.

The rearrangement uses TRBV6-5 and TRBJ1-6; 7 bases fit TRBD1. The CDR3 covers 13 residues. The ends lost 6 bases at V and 6 bases at J; junction bases unmatched: 2. Germline V gene data show CDR1 as MNHEY and CDR2 as SVGAGI. The CDR3: CASRTGINSPLHF. The DNA of the CDR3 is TGTGCCAGCAGGACAGGGATTAATTCACCCCTCCACTTT.

The CDR3 DNA follows: TGTGCCAGCAGTTACCAGGGGGCTGACTACGAGCAGTACTTC. As protein: CASSYQGADYEQYF. The rearrangement links TRBV28 to TRBJ2-7; 8 bases are shared with TRBD1. J gave up 3 bases and V 4 bases, and 5 bases lay outside the gene matches. Germline CDR1 reads MDHEN; CDR2 reads SYDVKM. The CDR3 loop spans 14 amino acids.

The chain employs TRBV3-1 (or the pseudogene TRBV3-2) and TRBJ1-2; D remains ambiguous. V shed 2 bases and J shed 2 bases, with 6 bases lying between them. CDR3 size: 13 residues. The germline V gene has CDR1 LGHDT and CDR2 YNNKEL (reference sequence). The CDR3 DNA reads as TGTGCCAGCAGCCAATCCAGGAACTATGGCTACACCTTC. This encodes CASSQSRNYGYTF.

Only a few counts were recorded for this clone. This sample also contains other DNA sequences that code for the same CDR3. The chain recombines TRBV28 with TRBJ1-2; D call uncertain. The CDR3 is 11 residues long. Per germline, CDR1 MDHEN and CDR2 SYDVKM. The V end lost 4 bases, the J end lost 2 bases, and 2 bases lay between the germline ends. Here the CDR3 DNA reads TGTGCCAGCAGTTCGAACTATGGCTACACCTTC. Amino acids: CASSSNYGYTF.

The gene calls are TRBV4-1 and TRBJ2-7; tentative D call: TRBD2 (6 bases). V lost 4 bases and J 4 bases, leaving 17 bases between the germline ends. The germline V gene encodes CDR1 MGHRA and CDR2 YSYEKL. The CDR3 consists of 15 residues. The CDR3 DNA reads as TGCGCCAGCAGCCGCGTGGCCGGGACTCTTTACGAGCAGTACTTC. It specifies CASSRVAGTLYEQYF.

Only one count was recorded for this clone. The chain combines TRBV9 with TRBJ1-1; D possibly corresponds to TRBD1 (6 bases). The CDR3 runs to 15 residues. Trimming left V 1 base short and J 0 bases short, with 10 bases between. CDR1 is SGDLS and CDR2 is YYNGEE in the germline V gene. CDR3 sequence (DNA): TGTGCCAGCAGCGTAAGGACAGATTTGAACACTGAAGCTTTCTTT. This gives the protein CASSVRTDLNTEAFF. The full variable domain, its missing parts supplied by reference TRBV9 and TRBJ1-1, is DSGVTQTPKHLITATGQRVTLRCSPRSGDLSVYWYQQSLDQGLQFLIQYYNGEERAKGNILERFSAQQFPDLHSELNLSSLELGDSALYFCASSVRTDLNTEAFFGQGTRLTVV.

This clone showed up just once. This rearrangement joins TRBV11-1 to TRBJ2-7, with D tentatively TRBD2 (5 bases). Germline CDR1 reads SGHAT; CDR2 reads FQDESV (reference sequence). V lost 3 bases, J lost 0 bases, and 15 bases lay in between. This CDR3 has 16 amino acids. The CDR3 loop is CASSLVRGLGSYEQYF. In nucleotides, the CDR3 is TGTGCCAGCAGCTTGGTCCGGGGTTTGGGCTCCTACGAGCAGTACTTC.

About this clone itself: This specimen includes other DNA sequences encoding the same CDR3. V gene TRBV5-1 combines with J gene TRBJ2-7; 10 bases are a match to TRBD1. V dropped 0 bases and J dropped 0; count of bases not matched to a gene: 0. The CDR3 extends over 15 amino acids. Looked up from germline, CDR1 is SGHRS and CDR2 is YFSETQ. The DNA of the CDR3 is TGCGCCAGCAGCTTGGGGACAGGGGGCTCCTACGAGCAGTACTTC. Encoded protein: CASSLGTGGSYEQYF. The whole variable domain, filled in from reference TRBV5-1 and TRBJ2-7, reads KAGVTQTPRYLIKTRGQQVTLSCSPISGHRSVSWYQQTPGQGLQFLFEYFSETQRNKGNFPGRFSGRQFSNSRSEMNVSTLELGDSALYLCASSLGTGGSYEQYFGPGTRLTVT.

A few counts support this clone. V gene TRBV29-1 combines with J gene TRBJ1-2; the match to TRBD1 covers 7 bases. Germline V gives CDR1 SQVTM, CDR2 ANQGSEA. The CDR3 contains 12 residues. V gave up 6 bases and J gave up 6 bases; unmatched junction bases: 7. In DNA, the CDR3 is TGCAGCGTGTCGGGACAGCAGGATGGCTACACCTTC. Translating gives CSVSGQQDGYTF.

A single count supports this clone. The CDR3 sequence: CASSPSTVSTYEQYF. The CDR3 region has the DNA TGTGCCAGCAGTCCGTCTACGGTTTCGACCTACGAGCAGTACTTC. The rearrangement uses TRBV6-5 and TRBJ2-7; D is unclear. V was pared by 5 bases and J by 2 bases, with 16 bases between. The CDR3 covers 15 residues. The germline V gene has CDR1 MNHEY and CDR2 SVGAGI.

The V call is TRBV6-5, the J call TRBJ1-5; D gene uncertain. V was trimmed by 8 bases and J by 1 base, leaving 9 bases between them. This CDR3 is 13 amino acids long. Germline CDR1 MNHEY, CDR2 SVGAGI. The CDR3 loop is CASRGPSNQPQHF. The DNA of the CDR3 is TGTGCCAGCCGCGGCCCAAGCAATCAGCCCCAGCATTTT.

The rearrangement uses TRBV19 and TRBJ2-2; 8 bases are shared with TRBD1. The CDR3 extends over 14 amino acids. Per the germline V gene, CDR1 is LNHDA and CDR2 is SQIVND (reference sequence). V gave up 7 bases and J gave up 3 bases; unmatched junction bases: 4. This CDR3 is CASKTGVYTGELFF. CDR3 in DNA: TGTGCCAGTAAGACAGGGGTCTACACCGGGGAGCTGTTTTTT.

The chain carries TRBV4-1 and TRBJ2-1; perhaps TRBD1 as D (5 bases). Germline CDR1 is MGHRA and CDR2 is YSYEKL. This CDR3 region has 16 residues. Trimming stripped 1 base from V and 7 bases from J, with 17 bases between. CDR3 region: CASSQGEGATINEQFF. The CDR3 DNA sequence: TGCGCCAGCAGCCAAGGGGAAGGGGCGACCATAAATGAGCAGTTCTTC.

The chain combines TRBV5-1 with TRBJ1-1; 9 nucleotides align to TRBD1. CDR3 length: 15 residues. After removal of 5 bases from V and 8 bases from J, the junction contained 13 bases not matched to a gene. Germline-derived CDR1 and CDR2 are SGHRS and YFSETQ. DNA of the CDR3: TGCGCCAGCAGTCCAACAGGGGGCGCAGGGACGGAAGCTTTCTTT. Its protein is CASSPTGGAGTEAFF.

V gene TRBV19 combines with J gene TRBJ2-2, with TRBD2 matching 9 bases. This CDR3 contains 18 residues. Germline V gives CDR1 LNHDA, CDR2 SQIVND (reference sequence). The CDR3 DNA sequence: TGTGCAGTGGCCGGGCTAGCGGGGCTAAGCCCGAACACCGGGGAGCTGTTTTTT. This sequence encodes CAVAGLAGLSPNTGELFF.

The chain combines TRBV7-2 with TRBJ1-1, with TRBD1 identical over 10 bases. From germline, CDR1 is SGHTA and CDR2 FQGNSA. The J segment lost 4 bases and the V segment lost 5 bases, leaving 7 bases of the junction unmatched. This CDR3 comprises 15 residues. The CDR3 DNA follows: TGTGCCAGCAGCCTTAGCGGACAGGGGGGCACTGAAGCTTTCTTT. It specifies CASSLSGQGGTEAFF.

V gene TRBV18 combines with J gene TRBJ2-3, with D possibly matching TRBD2 (6 bases). Germline V CDR1 and CDR2: KGHSH, LQKENI. Trimming removed 3 bases at V and 3 bases at J, with 10 bases between. The CDR3 is 14 residues long. The CDR3 reads CASSPGGITDTQYF. In DNA form, the CDR3 reads TGTGCCAGCTCACCGGGGGGTATAACAGATACGCAGTATTTT.

This rearrangement joins TRBV5-1 to TRBJ2-1; 12 nucleotides match TRBD2. CDR3 size: 16 residues. The germline V gene has CDR1 SGHRS and CDR2 YFSETQ. The V segment lost 4 bases and the J segment 6 bases; nucleotides outside the gene matches: 8. Here the CDR3 reads CASSGQLAGGFNEQFF. DNA for the CDR3: TGCGCCAGCAGCGGCCAACTAGCGGGGGGTTTCAATGAGCAGTTCTTC. The full variable domain, its missing parts supplied by reference TRBV5-1 and TRBJ2-1, is KAGVTQTPRYLIKTRGQQVTLSCSPISGHRSVSWYQQTPGQGLQFLFEYFSETQRNKGNFPGRFSGRQFSNSRSEMNVSTLELGDSALYLCASSGQLAGGFNEQFFGPGTRLTVL.

A single count supports this clone. The chain joins TRBV5-1 to TRBJ1-6, with 8 bases lining up with TRBD1. CDR1 and CDR2 (germline): SGHRS, YFSETQ. CDR3 size: 15 residues. V dropped 7 bases and J dropped 3; count of bases not matched to a gene: 6. The CDR3, as DNA: TGCGCCAGCCGGGACAGGAGCTACTATAATTCACCCCTCCACTTT. It specifies CASRDRSYYNSPLHF.

The chain links TRBV27 to TRBJ2-1; D perhaps matches TRBD2 (6 bases). Trimming took off 2 bases at V and 6 bases at J, with 8 bases between the two ends. Germline CDR1 reads MNHEY; CDR2 reads SMNVEV (reference sequence). CDR3 length: 13 residues. In DNA form, the CDR3 reads TGTGCCAGCAGTTTAGCGGGACTCAATGAGCAGTTCTTC. Its protein is CASSLAGLNEQFF.

J is TRBJ2-3 and V is TRBV7-3; 9 nucleotides match TRBD1. Germline V gene sequence: CDR1 SGHTA, CDR2 FQGTGA. The CDR3 has 14 amino acids. After removal of 4 bases from V and 6 bases from J, the junction contained 5 bases not matched to a gene. CDR3 loop: CASSSQGAGDTQYF. CDR3 nucleotides: TGTGCCAGCAGCTCACAGGGGGCGGGGGATACGCAGTATTTT.